This entry concerns a single T cell receptor beta chain. Its antigen is still unknown. The PCR ran on 60 Vbeta and 13 Jbeta primers. Per the study methods: Counted up in a later analysis, unique TCR beta chains came to around 80 million, with about 9.9 million shared. The assay was immunoSEQ multiplex PCR, and TCRdb's table has in-frame clones only and misses some. That table gives V, J and clone size, and the DNA gave D and trimming. The data hold some 95,000 clones, with over 75% observed a single time. These data are taken from a study of cytomegalovirus exposure and HLA in healthy donors. Study background: The Caucasian-associated ancestry cluster held about 80% of 300 to 500 genotyped donors. Study results and limitations: Later analysis placed DRB1 highest and HLA-C lowest in TCR association rates, which differed by HLA locus.

The source is a man between 50 and 59 years old in good health and CMV-seropositive. The sample comprised PBMCs.

The CDR3 DNA reads as TGTGCCAGCAGAGGATTGGGGGCGGTAGATACGCAGTATTTT. It is translated as CASRGLGAVDTQYF. The chain carries TRBV27 and TRBJ2-3; tentative D call: TRBD1 (6 bases). Looked up from germline, CDR1 is MNHEY and CDR2 is SMNVEV (reference sequence). This CDR3 has 14 amino acids. V was shortened by 6 bases and J by 5 bases, with 15 bases between the two germline ends.